This TCR beta chain is from a study of shared clonotypes between healthy human individuals. Study summary: A donor's plate count was three for CD4 naive and three for CD4 memory; CD8 naive had two and CD8 memory one.

The investigators split CD4+ cells into a CD45RA+ naive subset and a CD45RA-negative memory subset. DNA at about 0.2 ug, around 30,000 T cell genomes, went into sorted-subset replicate PCRs. Sequencing was performed with immunoSEQ multiplex PCR; in TCRdb, only in-frame clones are kept and a portion is missing. This repertoire shows under 2,500,000 clones, approximately 96% found once; its top ten account for 0.13%. About this clone: This sample includes further DNA sequences coding for the same CDR3.

The CDR3 is made up of 12 amino acids. CDR1 is MNHEY, CDR2 SVGAGI, per germline. Trimming stripped 8 bases from V and 1 base from J, with 6 bases between. The V gene is TRBV6-5, the J gene TRBJ2-1, with D possibly being TRBD1 or TRBD2 (5 bases each). The TCR originated in a man aged 18 to 30 in good health. Source material: naive CD4+ T cells sorted from blood. The subset denotes: CD45RA+ positively selected. The CDR3 nucleotides are TGTGCCAGCGGGGGTTCCTACAATGAGCAGTTCTTC. It is translated as CASGGSYNEQFF.